Reported below is one TCR beta chain. This sample was taken from a study of blood T cell repertoires in COVID-19. This CDR3 spans 14 amino acids. Looked up from germline, CDR1 is MDHEN and CDR2 is SYDVKM. Trimming stripped 7 bases from V and 2 bases from J, with 15 bases between. In the authors' methods: Scientists estimated how many nucleated cells there were by amplifying reference gene primers. Data came from immunoSEQ multiplex PCR; TCRdb stores just in-frame clones and leaves some out. The V and J calls and clone size come from that table; D and trimming were worked out from the DNA. The sample includes around 70,000 clones, under 85% seen only once; the top ten take 20% to 25%.

The source of this sequence is a man between 65 and 85 years old with acute or convalescent COVID-19. Material: peripheral blood. The chain is built from TRBV28 and TRBJ2-7; weak D call: TRBD1 (6 bases). In nucleotides, the CDR3 is TGTGCCAGCACAAGGGGGTCAAGGGCCTACGAGCAGTACTTC. Its protein is CASTRGSRAYEQYF.